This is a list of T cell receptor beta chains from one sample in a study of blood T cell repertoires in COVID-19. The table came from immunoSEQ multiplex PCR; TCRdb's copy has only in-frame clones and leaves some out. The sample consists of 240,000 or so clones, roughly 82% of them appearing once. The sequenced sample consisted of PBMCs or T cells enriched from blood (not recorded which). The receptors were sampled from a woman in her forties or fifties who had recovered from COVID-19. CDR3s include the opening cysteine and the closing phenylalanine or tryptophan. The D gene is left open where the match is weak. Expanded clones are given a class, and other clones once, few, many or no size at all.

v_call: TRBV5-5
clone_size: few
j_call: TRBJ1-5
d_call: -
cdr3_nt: TGTGCCAGCAGCTTGTTTGACATGAAAAATCAGCCCCAGCATTTT
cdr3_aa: CASSLFDMKNQPQHF

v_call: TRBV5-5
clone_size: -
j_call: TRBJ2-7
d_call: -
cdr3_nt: TGTGCCAGCAGAAGACTCGGAAGTCCGGGACAAATACTCTCCTACGAGCAGTACTTC
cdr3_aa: CASRRLGSPGQILSYEQYF

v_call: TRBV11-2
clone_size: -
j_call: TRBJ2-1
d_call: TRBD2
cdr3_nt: TGTGCCAGCAGACGCGGGAGGGGATACAATGAGCAGTTCTTC
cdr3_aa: CASRRGRGYNEQFF

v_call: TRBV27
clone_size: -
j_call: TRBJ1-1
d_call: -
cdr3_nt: TGTGCCAGCAGTTTATCATACGACAGTGACGACACTGAAGCTTTCTTT
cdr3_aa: CASSLSYDSDDTEAFF

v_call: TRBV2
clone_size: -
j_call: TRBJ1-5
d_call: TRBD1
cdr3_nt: TGTGCCAGCATGGGCTGGGCAGGGGGTCAGCCCCAGCATTTT
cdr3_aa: CASMGWAGGQPQHF

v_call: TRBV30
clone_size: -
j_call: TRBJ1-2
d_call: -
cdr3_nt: TGTGCCTGGAGTCCCCTATTATGGGGCTACACCTTC
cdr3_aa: CAWSPLLWGYTF

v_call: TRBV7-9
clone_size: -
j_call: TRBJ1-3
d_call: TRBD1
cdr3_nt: TGTGCCAGCAGCCCGACAGGGACTGGAAACACCATATATTTT
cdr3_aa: CASSPTGTGNTIYF

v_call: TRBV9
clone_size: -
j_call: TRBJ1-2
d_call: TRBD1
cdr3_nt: TGTGCCAGCGCCAAAGGACAGGGGGGTCATGGCTACACCTTC
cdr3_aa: CASAKGQGGHGYTF

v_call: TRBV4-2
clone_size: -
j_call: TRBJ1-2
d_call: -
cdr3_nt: TGTGCCAGCAGCCAAGATTCAGGGGCCGACTATGGCTACACCTTC
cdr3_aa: CASSQDSGADYGYTF

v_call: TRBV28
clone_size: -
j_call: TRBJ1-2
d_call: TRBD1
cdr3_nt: TGTGCCACCCGTAGGGACAGGGGAAAGGGCTACACCTTC
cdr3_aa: CATRRDRGKGYTF

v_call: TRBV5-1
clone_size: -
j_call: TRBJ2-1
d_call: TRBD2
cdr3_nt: TGCGCCAGCAGCTTGTCGGGACTAGCGGGAGGGCCGGATTGGGATGAGCAGTTCTTC
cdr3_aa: CASSLSGLAGGPDWDEQFF

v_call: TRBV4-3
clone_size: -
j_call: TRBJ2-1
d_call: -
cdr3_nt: TGCGCCAGCAGCCAAGAGCGCGCGTCCGACTCCTACAATGAGCAGTTCTTC
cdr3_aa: CASSQERASDSYNEQFF

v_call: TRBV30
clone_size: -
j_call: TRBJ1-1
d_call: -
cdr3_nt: TGTGCCTGGAGTTGGGAGGCTGAAGCTTTCTTT
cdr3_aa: CAWSWEAEAFF

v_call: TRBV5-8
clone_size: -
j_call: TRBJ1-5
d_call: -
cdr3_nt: TGTGCCAGCAGCTTTTTCGCCGGGGATACTAGCAATCAGCCCCAGCATTTT
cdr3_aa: CASSFFAGDTSNQPQHF

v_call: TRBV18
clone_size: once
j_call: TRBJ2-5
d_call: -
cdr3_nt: TGTGCCAGCTCACCTCCCGGGGAGGTAGCGGAGACCCAGTACTTC
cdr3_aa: CASSPPGEVAETQYF

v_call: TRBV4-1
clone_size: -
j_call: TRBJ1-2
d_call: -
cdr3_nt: TGCGCCAGCAGCCAATTGGTAGTATCGGGTGGCTACACCTTC
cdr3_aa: CASSQLVVSGGYTF

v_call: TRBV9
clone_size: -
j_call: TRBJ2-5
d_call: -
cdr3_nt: TGTGCCAGCAGCGACCGGGACACGGGGGGTTTAGAGACCCAGTACTTC
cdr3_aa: CASSDRDTGGLETQYF

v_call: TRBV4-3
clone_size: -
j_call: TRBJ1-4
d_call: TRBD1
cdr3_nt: TGCGCCAGCAGCCGGGACAGGGGGATTGAAAAACTGTTTTTT
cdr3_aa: CASSRDRGIEKLFF

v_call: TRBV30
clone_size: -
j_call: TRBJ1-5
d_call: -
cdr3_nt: TGTGCCTGGAGTGCATCTGTCTATCCCCAGCATTTT
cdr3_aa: CAWSASVYPQHF

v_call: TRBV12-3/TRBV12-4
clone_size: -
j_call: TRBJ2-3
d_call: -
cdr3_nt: TGTGCCAGCAGAGGGGGGGGGCGAGATACGCAGTATTTT
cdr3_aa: CASRGGGRDTQYF

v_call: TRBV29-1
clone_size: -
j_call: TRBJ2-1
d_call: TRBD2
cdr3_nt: TGCAGCGCCTTAGCGGGCCCCAATGAGCAGTTCTTC
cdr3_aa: CSALAGPNEQFF

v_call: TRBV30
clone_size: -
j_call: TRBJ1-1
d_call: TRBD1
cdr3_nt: TGTGCCTGGAACCGGGACAGGGAAGCTTTCTTT
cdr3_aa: CAWNRDREAFF

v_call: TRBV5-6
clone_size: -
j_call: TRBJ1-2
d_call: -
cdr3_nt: TGTGCCAGCAGCCTGCTAGACAGACGCAACTATGGCTACACCTTC
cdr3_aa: CASSLLDRRNYGYTF

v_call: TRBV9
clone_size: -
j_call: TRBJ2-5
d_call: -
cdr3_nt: TGTGCCAGCAGCGTAGGGCCTAGCGGTTCCAGGGGAGAGACCCAGTACTTC
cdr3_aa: CASSVGPSGSRGETQYF

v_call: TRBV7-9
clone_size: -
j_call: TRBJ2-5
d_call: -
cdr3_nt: TGTGCCAGCAGCTTAGTGCTTGTCAGGGGCGAGACCCAGTACTTC
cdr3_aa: CASSLVLVRGETQYF

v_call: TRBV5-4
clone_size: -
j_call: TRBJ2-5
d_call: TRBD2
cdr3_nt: TGTGCCAGCAGCTTGGGACTAGCGGGAGGGAATACTGAGACCCAGTACTTC
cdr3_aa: CASSLGLAGGNTETQYF

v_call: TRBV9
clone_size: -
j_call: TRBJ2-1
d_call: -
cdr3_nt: TGTGCCAGCAGCGTAACGTGGGGGGGACATTACAATGAGCAGTTCTTC
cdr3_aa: CASSVTWGGHYNEQFF

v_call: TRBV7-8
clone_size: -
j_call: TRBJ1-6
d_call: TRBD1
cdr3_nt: TGTGCCAGCAGCTTAGCCCACCTCGGGACAGGGAAGGGCTCCTATAATTCACCCCTCCACTTT
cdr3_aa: CASSLAHLGTGKGSYNSPLHF

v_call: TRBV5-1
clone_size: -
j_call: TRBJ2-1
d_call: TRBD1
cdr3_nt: TGCGCCAGCAGCTGGGGTAGACAGGGTCGGGGCAATGAGCAGTTCTTC
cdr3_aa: CASSWGRQGRGNEQFF

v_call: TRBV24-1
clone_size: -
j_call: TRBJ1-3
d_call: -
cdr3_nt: TGTGCCACCAATAGAAAGGACAGTAGGGCTAACACCATATATTTT
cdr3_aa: CATNRKDSRANTIYF

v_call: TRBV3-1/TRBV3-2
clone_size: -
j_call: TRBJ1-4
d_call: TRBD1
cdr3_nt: TGTGCCAGCAGCCAAGATCACGGTAGGGGGCATGGAGAAAAACTGTTTTTT
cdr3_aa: CASSQDHGRGHGEKLFF

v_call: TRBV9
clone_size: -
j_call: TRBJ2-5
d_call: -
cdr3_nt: TGTGCCAGCAGCGTAGCTACCGAAGAGACCCAGTACTTC
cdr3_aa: CASSVATEETQYF

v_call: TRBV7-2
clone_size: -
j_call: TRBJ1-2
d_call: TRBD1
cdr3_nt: TGTGCCAGCAGCCAAAGGACAGGGGTGTCCTATGGCTACACCTTC
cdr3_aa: CASSQRTGVSYGYTF

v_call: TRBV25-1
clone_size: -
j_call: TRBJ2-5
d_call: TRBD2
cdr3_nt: TGTGCCAGCAGTGAAGAAACGAATCTAGCGGGAGTAGAGACCCAGTACTTC
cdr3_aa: CASSEETNLAGVETQYF

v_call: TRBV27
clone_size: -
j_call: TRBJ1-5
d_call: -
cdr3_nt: TGTGCCAGCAGTTTAGAGGGTGGCAATCAGCCCCAGCATTTT
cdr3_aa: CASSLEGGNQPQHF

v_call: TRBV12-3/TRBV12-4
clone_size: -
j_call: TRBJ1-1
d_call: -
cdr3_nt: TGTGCCAGCAGCCAGACATGGAACACTGAAGCTTTCTTT
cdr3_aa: CASSQTWNTEAFF

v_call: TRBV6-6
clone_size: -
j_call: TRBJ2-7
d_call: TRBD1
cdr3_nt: TGTGCCAGCAGCACCTCGTCCGGGACAGGGGACTACGAGCAGTACTTC
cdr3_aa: CASSTSSGTGDYEQYF

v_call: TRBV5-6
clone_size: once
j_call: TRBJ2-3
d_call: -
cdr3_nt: TGTGCCAGCAGCCAGGGACTCACCACAGATACGCAGTATTTT
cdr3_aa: CASSQGLTTDTQYF

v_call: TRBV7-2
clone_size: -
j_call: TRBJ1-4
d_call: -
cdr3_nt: TGTGCCAGCAGCTTCATGACTGGGGGGGAAAAACTGTTTTTT
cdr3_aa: CASSFMTGGEKLFF

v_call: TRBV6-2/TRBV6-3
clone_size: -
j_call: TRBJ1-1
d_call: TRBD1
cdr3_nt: TGTGCCAGCAGTTGGACAGGTACCCGGTCTACGGCTTTCTTT
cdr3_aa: CASSWTGTRSTAFF

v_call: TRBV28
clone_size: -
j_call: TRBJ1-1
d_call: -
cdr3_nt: TGTGCCAGCAGTTCTAACTATGGGGAGGACACTGAAGCTTTCTTT
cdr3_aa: CASSSNYGEDTEAFF

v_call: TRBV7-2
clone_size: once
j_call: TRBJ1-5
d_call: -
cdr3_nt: TGTGCCAGCAGCTTCGGGGGTAACAATCAGCCCCAGCATTTT
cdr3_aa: CASSFGGNNQPQHF

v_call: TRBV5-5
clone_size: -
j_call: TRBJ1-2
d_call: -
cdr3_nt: TGTGCCAGCAGCGTTGACGGGAACTATGGCTACACCTTC
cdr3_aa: CASSVDGNYGYTF

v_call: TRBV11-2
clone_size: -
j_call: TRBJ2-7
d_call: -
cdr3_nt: TGTGCCAGCAGCTTGAATTTGGGGGCAAGGGGAAACAATCGCGAGCAGTACTTC
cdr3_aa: CASSLNLGARGNNREQYF

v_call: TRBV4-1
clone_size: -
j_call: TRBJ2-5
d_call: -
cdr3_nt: TGCGCCAGCAGCCAAGGGGGGGTACAGACCCAGTACTTC
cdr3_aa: CASSQGGVQTQYF